The T cell receptor beta chain described here comes from a study of T-cell memory formation after mild COVID-19. Across the whole study: Among the donors, TCR clusters were largely specific to each donor.

J gave up 4 bases and V 2 bases, and 5 bases lay outside the gene matches. The CDR3 has 14 amino acids. CDR1 and CDR2 from the germline V gene are SGHTA and FQGNSA. The table lists this clonotype with a few counts. Its antigen is not identified. TCRdb reanalysed the 5' RACE reads using MiXCR and keeps one entry per CDR3 protein. In the table there are just under 150,000 distinct CDR3 sequences, over 6% of which are singletons. Whole-study results and caveats: Clones shrinking between day 15 and 85 showed a balanced CD4/CD8 split, and those that grew later tilted toward CD4+. Among contracting clones, CD4+ were mainly CM/EM and CD8+ enriched in EMRA. Some clones that responded turned up in pre-infection memory, which suggests that cross-reactive memory joined in.

The chain links TRBV7-2 to TRBJ2-7, with TRBD2 identical over 7 bases. The receptor was derived from an adult woman who had mild COVID-19 (a few samples of this study predate the infection). Cell type and time point are not known. Sequencing used PBMCs or a T cell subset sorted from them (not recorded which). This chain's CDR3 is CASSLSGKDYEQYF. For the CDR3, the DNA is TGTGCCAGCAGCTTAAGCGGGAAGGATTACGAGCAGTACTTC.